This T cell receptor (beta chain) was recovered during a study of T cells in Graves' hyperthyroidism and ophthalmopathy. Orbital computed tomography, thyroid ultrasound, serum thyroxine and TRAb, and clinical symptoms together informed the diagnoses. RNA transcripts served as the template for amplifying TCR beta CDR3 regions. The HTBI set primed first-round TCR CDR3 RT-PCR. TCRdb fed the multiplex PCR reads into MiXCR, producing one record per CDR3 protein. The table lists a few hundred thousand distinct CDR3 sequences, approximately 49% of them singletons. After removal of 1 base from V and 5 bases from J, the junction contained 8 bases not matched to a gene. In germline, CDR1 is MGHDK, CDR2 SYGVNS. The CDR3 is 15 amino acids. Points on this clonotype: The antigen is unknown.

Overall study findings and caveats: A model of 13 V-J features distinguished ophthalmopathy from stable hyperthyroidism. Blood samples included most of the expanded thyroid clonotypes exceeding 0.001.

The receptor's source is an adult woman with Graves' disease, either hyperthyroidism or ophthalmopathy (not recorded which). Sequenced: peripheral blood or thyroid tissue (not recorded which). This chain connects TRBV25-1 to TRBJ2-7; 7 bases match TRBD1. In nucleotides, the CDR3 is TGTGCCAGCAGTGAATCAGTGACAGGGAGCGACGAGCAGTACTTC. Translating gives CASSESVTGSDEQYF.